A single sample is the source of the 10 T cell receptor beta chains below, sequenced in a study of OX40 agonist ivuxolimab in advanced cancers. The table came from immunoSEQ multiplex PCR; TCRdb's copy has only in-frame clones and leaves some out. Of 80,000 to 100,000 clones in the sample, roughly 90% were seen once. The source was CD4+ or CD8+ T cells sorted from blood, collected in a trial of the OX40 agonist ivuxolimab. The receptors derive from an adult with an advanced solid tumor such as melanoma, head and neck, liver or kidney cancer.

The rearrangement joins TRBV5-4 to TRBJ2-4; 8 bases agree with TRBD1. Germline loops: CDR1 SGHNT, CDR2 YYREEE (reference sequence). This CDR3 is 13 amino acids long. Unmatched junction bases numbered 3, after V lost 3 bases and J lost 7 bases. CDR3 residues: CASSWDRRNIQYF. For the CDR3, the DNA is TGTGCCAGCAGCTGGGACAGGAGGAACATTCAGTACTTC.

This rearrangement joins TRBV6-5 to TRBJ2-2; no clear D. Germline loops: CDR1 MNHEY, CDR2 SVGAGI. This CDR3 region has 14 residues. The V end lost 2 bases, the J end lost 1 base, and 5 bases lay between the germline ends. The DNA for the CDR3 is TGTGCCAGCAGTTACAGACGGAACACCGGGGAGCTGTTTTTT. Protein sequence: CASSYRRNTGELFF.

The chain joins TRBV11-2 to TRBJ1-4; perhaps TRBD1 as D (6 bases). Trimming took 6 bases from V and 7 from J, leaving 9 bases between them. CDR1 is SGHAT and CDR2 is FQNNGV in the germline V gene. This CDR3 region has 12 residues. The CDR3 protein is CASRRDTEKLFF. Written as DNA, the CDR3 is TGTGCCAGCAGAAGGGACACTGAAAAACTGTTTTTT. The complete variable domain, with remaining parts taken from reference TRBV11-2 and TRBJ1-4, reads EAGVAQSPRYKIIEKRQSVAFWCNPISGHATLYWYQQILGQGPKLLIQFQNNGVVDDSQLPKDRFSAERLKGVDSTLKIQPAKLEDSAVYLCASRRDTEKLFFGSGTQLSVL.

V is TRBV23-1 and J is TRBJ2-7; D may be TRBD1 (6 bases). TRBV23-1 is known as an ORF, though its function is uncertain. V was pared by 11 bases and J by 5 bases, with 19 bases between. The CDR3 sequence is 13 residues long. The CDR3 sequence: CAGGIGPSNEQYF. The CDR3 DNA sequence: TGCGCCGGGGGCATCGGGCCCTCGAACGAGCAGTACTTC.

The CDR3 protein is CASSLIAGLNTEAFF. CDR3 bases: TGTGCCAGCAGCTTAATCGCAGGACTAAACACTGAAGCTTTCTTT. The chain employs TRBV7-8 and TRBJ1-1; no firm D call. V lost 2 bases, J lost 2 bases, and 12 bases lay in between. The CDR3 is 15 amino acids. CDR1 and CDR2 (germline): SGHVS, FQNEAQ.

This clone has a single count. V is TRBV4-3 and J is TRBJ2-1; TRBD2 agrees at 11 bases. The CDR3 extends over 17 amino acids. J was trimmed by 8 bases and V by 2 bases; bases with no gene match: 11. Germline V gene lookup returns CDR1 LGHNA and CDR2 YSLEER. CDR3 residues: CASSQRPLAGGVDEQFF. The CDR3 nucleotides read TGCGCCAGCAGCCAAAGACCGCTAGCGGGAGGAGTTGATGAGCAGTTCTTC.

The CDR3 is CSAQGRGAYGYTF. The DNA for the CDR3 is TGCAGCGCTCAGGGCAGGGGCGCCTATGGCTACACCTTC. The chain couples TRBV29-1 to TRBJ1-2, with D maybe TRBD1 (6 bases). CDR3 length: 13 amino acids. Germline CDR1 reads SQVTM; CDR2 reads ANQGSEA. Trimming pared 7 bases from V and 4 bases from J, leaving 16 bases between.

The V and J genes are TRBV5-6 and TRBJ2-5, with 9 bases matching TRBD1. Germline CDR1 reads SGHDT; CDR2 reads YYEEEE. V trimming: 2 bases; J trimming: 2 bases; junction bases outside the gene matches: 4. The CDR3 has 15 amino acids. Written as DNA, the CDR3 is TGTGCCAGCAGCTTAACAGGGGGCGGACAAGAGACCCAGTACTTC. Protein product: CASSLTGGGQETQYF.

This rearrangement joins TRBV9 to TRBJ1-4, with a possible D match to TRBD1 (5 bases). CDR3 length: 15 amino acids. Trimming removed 2 bases from V and 4 bases from J, with 12 bases in between. Germline V lookup: CDR1 SGDLS, CDR2 YYNGEE. This CDR3 is CASSVWDGSNEKLFF. CDR3 bases: TGTGCCAGCAGCGTGTGGGACGGGAGTAATGAAAAACTGTTTTTT.

This clone was found once. The CDR3 DNA is TGTGCCAGCACCCCATGGGATGGGAACACTGAAGCTTTCTTT. Its translation is CASTPWDGNTEAFF. This chain joins TRBV6-5 and TRBJ1-1; D unclear. CDR3 size: 14 residues. Germline lookup yields CDR1 MNHEY and CDR2 SVGAGI. The V end was cut by 7 bases, the J end by 1 base, with 13 bases between.